This is a list of T cell receptor beta chains from one sample in a study of long-term antiretroviral therapy in people with HIV. The protocol was immunoSEQ multiplex PCR, while the TCRdb copy is restricted to in-frame clones and leaves out a portion. The sample has about 25,000 clones, 80% to 90% seen once; the top ten hold more than 15%. The specimen comprised unsorted PBMCs, sampled 1.2 years after starting antiretroviral therapy. These receptors all come from a middle-aged man with HIV. Each CDR3 is given with its conserved first and last residue.

j_call v_call cdr3_aa
TRBJ1-4 TRBV2 CASKRGREEKLFF
TRBJ1-3 TRBV6-1 CASRETGPSGNTIYF
TRBJ2-1 TRBV10-3 CAISGLAGDYEQFF
TRBJ1-3 TRBV29-1 CSVLVLTGNTIYF
TRBJ1-1 TRBV27 CASSLWSGAGTEAFF
TRBJ1-2 TRBV6-5 CASRFDRSNYGYTF
TRBJ2-7 TRBV2 CASSELLSSYEQYF
TRBJ1-2 TRBV2 CASSETPPGGNYGYTF
TRBJ1-2 TRBV7-9 CASSPSGTGYGYTF
TRBJ1-2 TRBV4-3 CASSQDHAGQGALFYGYTF
TRBJ2-2 TRBV28 CASSHDVGRVLAGELFF
TRBJ1-3 TRBV11-2 CASSLVATGNGNTIYF